The rows below give T cell receptor beta chains drawn from one sample of a study of graft-versus-host responses after intestinal transplantation. The antigens for these receptors are not known. Clones were read by immunoSEQ multiplex PCR, and TCRdb kept only the in-frame ones, dropping some. This table has 85,000 to 95,000 clones, about 92% appearing once. The sequenced sample was unstimulated CD8+ T cells sorted from spleen or lymph node cells, obtained before intestinal transplant. Receptors were obtained from a human donor who received an intestinal transplant. Each CDR3 is given with its conserved first and last residue. D genes are given only for firm matches. Where a row states a size, it is once, few, many or the class of an expanded clone; other rows omit it.

d_gene: TRBD2; j_gene: TRBJ2-7; v_gene: TRBV5-4; abundance: -; CDR3aa: CASSPTSGGYEQYF; CDR3nt: TGTGCCAGCAGCCCGACTAGCGGGGGCTACGAGCAGTACTTC
d_gene: -; j_gene: TRBJ1-6; v_gene: TRBV15; abundance: -; CDR3aa: CATSGVAPLGEGLFSPLHF; CDR3nt: TGTGCCACCAGCGGTGTCGCCCCGCTCGGGGAAGGGCTATTCTCACCCCTCCACTTT
d_gene: TRBD2; j_gene: TRBJ2-7; v_gene: TRBV7-9; abundance: -; CDR3aa: CASSPRLAGQSSYEQYF; CDR3nt: TGTGCCAGCAGCCCCAGACTAGCGGGGCAGAGCTCCTACGAGCAGTACTTC
d_gene: -; j_gene: TRBJ2-7; v_gene: TRBV7-2; abundance: -; CDR3aa: CASSPKDTRYEQYF; CDR3nt: TGTGCCAGCAGCCCAAAGGACACACGTTACGAGCAGTACTTC
d_gene: TRBD2; j_gene: TRBJ2-7; v_gene: TRBV7-9; abundance: once; CDR3aa: CASSPSGERGPSTYEQYF; CDR3nt: TGTGCCAGCAGCCCATCGGGGGAGCGGGGGCCGAGTACCTACGAGCAGTACTTC
d_gene: -; j_gene: TRBJ2-7; v_gene: TRBV6-6; abundance: -; CDR3aa: CASSYQGGSEQYF; CDR3nt: TGTGCCAGCAGTTACCAGGGGGGATCCGAGCAGTACTTC
d_gene: TRBD1; j_gene: TRBJ2-1; v_gene: TRBV5-6; abundance: -; CDR3aa: CASSLWGTGGWGEQFF; CDR3nt: TGTGCCAGCAGCTTGTGGGGGACAGGGGGGTGGGGTGAGCAGTTCTTC
d_gene: TRBD1; j_gene: TRBJ1-2; v_gene: TRBV10-3; abundance: -; CDR3aa: CAISDRGRGYTF; CDR3nt: TGTGCCATCAGCGACAGGGGGCGAGGCTACACCTTC
d_gene: TRBD1; j_gene: TRBJ1-1; v_gene: TRBV6-1; abundance: few; CDR3aa: CASRGQGPEAFF; CDR3nt: TGTGCCAGCAGGGGACAGGGACCTGAAGCTTTCTTT
d_gene: -; j_gene: TRBJ1-2; v_gene: TRBV19; abundance: -; CDR3aa: CASREVGENYGYTF; CDR3nt: TGTGCCAGTAGAGAGGTAGGGGAAAACTATGGCTACACCTTC
d_gene: -; j_gene: TRBJ2-7; v_gene: TRBV9; abundance: -; CDR3aa: CASSVGARGWDEQYF; CDR3nt: TGTGCCAGCAGCGTAGGCGCCAGGGGTTGGGACGAGCAGTACTTC
d_gene: -; j_gene: TRBJ2-3; v_gene: TRBV6-6; abundance: -; CDR3aa: CASRVLPGKSDTQYF; CDR3nt: TGTGCCAGCAGAGTACTGCCGGGGAAGTCAGATACGCAGTATTTT
d_gene: TRBD2; j_gene: TRBJ2-7; v_gene: TRBV27; abundance: -; CDR3aa: CASSLGTSEGTWEQYF; CDR3nt: TGTGCCAGCAGTTTGGGGACTAGCGAGGGGACCTGGGAGCAGTACTTC
d_gene: -; j_gene: TRBJ2-3; v_gene: TRBV9; abundance: -; CDR3aa: CASSVSGGTDTQYF; CDR3nt: TGTGCCAGCAGCGTTTCGGGGGGCACAGATACGCAGTATTTT
d_gene: -; j_gene: TRBJ2-1; v_gene: TRBV13; abundance: -; CDR3aa: CASWNSGYSYNEQFF; CDR3nt: TGTGCCAGCTGGAATAGCGGCTACTCCTACAATGAGCAGTTCTTC
d_gene: -; j_gene: TRBJ2-7; v_gene: TRBV1; abundance: -; CDR3aa: CTSSQNLRLAGGRSDEQYF; CDR3nt: TGCACCAGCAGTCAAAACCTCAGACTAGCGGGGGGCCGTAGCGACGAGCAGTACTTC
d_gene: TRBD1; j_gene: TRBJ1-4; v_gene: TRBV7-9; abundance: -; CDR3aa: CASSWGTEFNEKLFF; CDR3nt: TGTGCCAGCAGCTGGGGGACAGAATTTAATGAAAAACTGTTTTTT
d_gene: TRBD2; j_gene: TRBJ2-7; v_gene: TRBV27; abundance: -; CDR3aa: CASSLSRRGGKYEQYF; CDR3nt: TGTGCCAGCAGTTTATCGAGGCGGGGGGGCAAATACGAGCAGTACTTC
d_gene: -; j_gene: TRBJ2-7; v_gene: TRBV14; abundance: -; CDR3aa: CASSQDRRAEQYF; CDR3nt: TGTGCCAGCAGCCAAGATCGGAGGGCCGAGCAGTACTTC
d_gene: -; j_gene: TRBJ2-1; v_gene: TRBV27; abundance: -; CDR3aa: CASSFMNEQFF; CDR3nt: TGTGCCAGCAGTTTCATGAATGAGCAGTTCTTC
d_gene: -; j_gene: TRBJ1-2; v_gene: TRBV11-2; abundance: -; CDR3aa: CASSAGRGYGYTF; CDR3nt: TGTGCCAGCAGCGCCGGAAGGGGATATGGCTACACCTTC
d_gene: -; j_gene: TRBJ2-7; v_gene: TRBV14; abundance: -; CDR3aa: CASSQEKWAEQYF; CDR3nt: TGTGCCAGCAGCCAAGAGAAGTGGGCCGAGCAGTACTTC
d_gene: TRBD1; j_gene: TRBJ2-7; v_gene: TRBV29-1; abundance: -; CDR3aa: CSGAGTGVSEQYF; CDR3nt: TGCAGCGGGGCCGGGACAGGCGTCTCCGAGCAGTACTTC
d_gene: -; j_gene: TRBJ2-3; v_gene: TRBV4-3; abundance: -; CDR3aa: CASSQDREGPGTDTQYF; CDR3nt: TGCGCCAGCAGCCAAGACAGGGAAGGACCAGGCACAGATACGCAGTATTTT
d_gene: TRBD1; j_gene: TRBJ2-1; v_gene: TRBV19; abundance: -; CDR3aa: CATLTGTGIYNEQFF; CDR3nt: TGTGCCACCCTCACCGGGACAGGGATCTACAATGAGCAGTTCTTC
d_gene: TRBD1; j_gene: TRBJ2-1; v_gene: TRBV19; abundance: -; CDR3aa: CASSMGQGTEQFF; CDR3nt: TGTGCCAGTAGTATGGGACAGGGAACTGAGCAGTTCTTC
d_gene: -; j_gene: TRBJ1-2; v_gene: TRBV7-9; abundance: -; CDR3aa: CASSFSPLDGYTF; CDR3nt: TGTGCCAGCAGCTTTAGCCCCCTCGATGGCTACACCTTC
d_gene: -; j_gene: TRBJ1-1; v_gene: TRBV30; abundance: -; CDR3aa: CAWSVLAEAFF; CDR3nt: TGTGCCTGGAGTGTACTAGCTGAAGCTTTCTTT
d_gene: -; j_gene: TRBJ1-1; v_gene: TRBV10-2; abundance: -; CDR3aa: CASSESGANTEAFF; CDR3nt: TGCGCCAGCAGTGAGTCCGGAGCAAACACTGAAGCTTTCTTT
d_gene: TRBD1; j_gene: TRBJ1-1; v_gene: TRBV5-6; abundance: -; CDR3aa: CASGQGNTEAFF; CDR3nt: TGTGCCAGCGGACAGGGTAACACTGAAGCTTTCTTT
d_gene: TRBD2; j_gene: TRBJ2-2; v_gene: TRBV10-2; abundance: -; CDR3aa: CASNIRGGGAVGELFF; CDR3nt: TGCGCCAGCAACATACGGGGCGGGGGGGCCGTCGGGGAGCTGTTTTTT
d_gene: -; j_gene: TRBJ1-6; v_gene: TRBV10-3; abundance: -; CDR3aa: CAISESVGAVVTPLHF; CDR3nt: TGTGCCATCAGTGAGTCGGTGGGGGCGGTCGTTACACCCCTCCACTTT
d_gene: TRBD1; j_gene: TRBJ1-4; v_gene: TRBV7-9; abundance: -; CDR3aa: CASSLQGFGAEKLFF; CDR3nt: TGTGCCAGCAGTTTACAGGGGTTTGGGGCAGAAAAACTGTTTTTT
d_gene: TRBD1; j_gene: TRBJ1-1; v_gene: TRBV19; abundance: -; CDR3aa: CASSIGTVNTEAFF; CDR3nt: TGTGCCAGTAGTATTGGGACAGTGAACACTGAAGCTTTCTTT
d_gene: -; j_gene: TRBJ1-2; v_gene: TRBV13; abundance: -; CDR3aa: CASSLGGDGYTF; CDR3nt: TGTGCCAGCAGCTTAGGGGGAGATGGCTACACCTTC
d_gene: TRBD1; j_gene: TRBJ2-3; v_gene: TRBV7-9; abundance: -; CDR3aa: CASSMLGQGAGDTQYF; CDR3nt: TGTGCCAGCAGCATGCTCGGACAGGGGGCAGGAGATACGCAGTATTTT
d_gene: -; j_gene: TRBJ2-1; v_gene: TRBV7-9; abundance: -; CDR3aa: CASSSPGGIAHNEQFF; CDR3nt: TGTGCCAGCAGCTCCCCTGGGGGGATAGCCCACAATGAGCAGTTCTTC
d_gene: -; j_gene: TRBJ1-5; v_gene: TRBV27; abundance: -; CDR3aa: CASSLATGDQPQHF; CDR3nt: TGTGCCAGCAGTTTAGCTACGGGGGATCAGCCCCAGCATTTT
d_gene: -; j_gene: TRBJ1-6; v_gene: TRBV30; abundance: -; CDR3aa: CAWSGETNSPLHF; CDR3nt: TGTGCCTGGAGTGGGGAGACTAATTCACCCCTCCACTTT
d_gene: -; j_gene: TRBJ2-1; v_gene: TRBV29-1; abundance: -; CDR3aa: CSVDRDYNEQFF; CDR3nt: TGCAGCGTTGACAGGGACTACAATGAGCAGTTCTTC
d_gene: -; j_gene: TRBJ2-7; v_gene: TRBV6-5; abundance: -; CDR3aa: CASSTGFPYEQYF; CDR3nt: TGTGCCAGCAGCACAGGGTTTCCCTACGAGCAGTACTTC
d_gene: TRBD1; j_gene: TRBJ1-1; v_gene: TRBV30; abundance: -; CDR3aa: CAWGRTGAEAFF; CDR3nt: TGTGCCTGGGGGAGGACAGGCGCTGAAGCTTTCTTT
d_gene: -; j_gene: TRBJ1-1; v_gene: TRBV5-6; abundance: -; CDR3aa: CASSSSSGTEAFF; CDR3nt: TGTGCCAGCAGCTCTTCCTCGGGCACTGAAGCTTTCTTT
d_gene: -; j_gene: TRBJ2-7; v_gene: TRBV7-9; abundance: -; CDR3aa: CASSLSLISYEQYF; CDR3nt: TGTGCCAGCAGCTTAAGCCTAATCTCCTACGAGCAGTACTTC
d_gene: -; j_gene: TRBJ1-3; v_gene: TRBV11-2; abundance: -; CDR3aa: CASSPDWNTIYF; CDR3nt: TGTGCCAGCAGTCCGGACTGGAACACCATATATTTT
d_gene: -; j_gene: TRBJ1-2; v_gene: TRBV7-9; abundance: -; CDR3aa: CASSETTEGYGYTF; CDR3nt: TGTGCCAGCAGCGAAACGACAGAAGGCTATGGCTACACCTTC
d_gene: -; j_gene: TRBJ1-1; v_gene: TRBV9; abundance: -; CDR3aa: CASSVVGGVDTEAFF; CDR3nt: TGTGCCAGCAGCGTAGTGGGGGGGGTGGACACTGAAGCTTTCTTT
d_gene: -; j_gene: TRBJ2-7; v_gene: TRBV25-1; abundance: -; CDR3aa: CASSEQDSYEQYF; CDR3nt: TGTGCCAGCAGTGAACAGGACAGCTACGAGCAGTACTTC
d_gene: -; j_gene: TRBJ2-1; v_gene: TRBV27; abundance: -; CDR3aa: CASAPDNSYNEQFF; CDR3nt: TGTGCCAGCGCTCCGGACAACTCCTACAATGAGCAGTTCTTC
d_gene: -; j_gene: TRBJ2-7; v_gene: TRBV20-1; abundance: once; CDR3aa: CSARGLDEQYF; CDR3nt: TGCAGTGCTAGAGGGCTAGACGAGCAGTACTTC
d_gene: TRBD2; j_gene: TRBJ2-2; v_gene: TRBV11-2; abundance: -; CDR3aa: CASSRWGGAGELFF; CDR3nt: TGTGCCAGCAGCCGTTGGGGGGGGGCCGGGGAGCTGTTTTTT
d_gene: TRBD1; j_gene: TRBJ2-3; v_gene: TRBV15; abundance: -; CDR3aa: CATSRAGQGPTDTQYF; CDR3nt: TGTGCCACCAGCAGAGCCGGACAGGGCCCAACAGATACGCAGTATTTT
d_gene: TRBD1; j_gene: TRBJ1-1; v_gene: TRBV4-3; abundance: once; CDR3aa: CASSPHRGSPEAFF; CDR3nt: TGCGCCAGCAGCCCCCACAGGGGATCTCCTGAAGCTTTCTTT